The rows below give T cell receptor beta chains drawn from one sample of a study of blood T cell repertoires in COVID-19. This table comes from immunoSEQ multiplex PCR, and its TCRdb copy is limited to in-frame clones, with some not included. The data show 110,000 to 150,000 clones, with 80% to 85% seen just once and 8.2% held by the top ten. The sample was peripheral blood. Receptors were obtained from a human donor in a cohort sampled during active COVID-19. Each CDR3 is given with its conserved first and last residue. D genes are given only for firm matches. Size tells how often a clone was seen (once, few, many) or the class of an expanded clone, and some rows leave it out.

D gene: TRBD2; J gene: TRBJ2-5; CDR3 length: 15; clone size: .; V gene: TRBV18; CDR3 protein: CASSNPGGHQETQYF; CDR3 DNA: TGTGCCAGCTCTAACCCGGGAGGGCACCAAGAGACCCAGTACTTC
D gene: .; J gene: TRBJ2-6; CDR3 length: 15; clone size: .; V gene: TRBV21-1; CDR3 protein: CASSKQGSGANVLTF; CDR3 DNA: TGTGCCAGCAGCAAACAGGGTTCTGGGGCCAACGTCCTGACTTTC
D gene: TRBD2; J gene: TRBJ2-3; CDR3 length: 11; clone size: .; V gene: TRBV20-1; CDR3 protein: CRAGTTDTQYF; CDR3 DNA: TGCAGAGCGGGGACTACAGATACGCAGTATTTT
D gene: TRBD1; J gene: TRBJ1-2; CDR3 length: 17; clone size: .; V gene: TRBV7-9; CDR3 protein: CASSRGQETTANYGYTF; CDR3 DNA: TGTGCCAGCAGCCGCGGACAGGAAACTACTGCTAACTATGGCTACACCTTC
D gene: .; J gene: TRBJ2-6; CDR3 length: 17; clone size: .; V gene: TRBV4-2; CDR3 protein: CASKVTGSHSGANVLTF; CDR3 DNA: TGTGCCAGCAAAGTGACAGGTTCTCACTCTGGGGCCAACGTCCTGACTTTC
D gene: TRBD1; J gene: TRBJ1-5; CDR3 length: 15; clone size: .; V gene: TRBV18; CDR3 protein: CASSRTGEANQPQHF; CDR3 DNA: TGTGCCAGCTCCCGGACAGGCGAAGCCAATCAGCCCCAGCATTTT
D gene: .; J gene: TRBJ1-2; CDR3 length: 18; clone size: once; V gene: TRBV9; CDR3 protein: CASSVVTDIDSPNYGYTF; CDR3 DNA: TGTGCCAGCAGCGTGGTGACAGACATCGACTCTCCTAACTATGGCTACACCTTC
D gene: .; J gene: TRBJ2-3; CDR3 length: 15; clone size: few; V gene: TRBV11-1; CDR3 protein: CASSWGGANTDTQYF; CDR3 DNA: TGTGCCAGCAGCTGGGGCGGGGCTAACACAGATACGCAGTATTTT
D gene: TRBD2; J gene: TRBJ2-7; CDR3 length: 14; clone size: .; V gene: TRBV3-1/TRBV3-2; CDR3 protein: CASSRLAGADEQYF; CDR3 DNA: TGTGCCAGCAGCCGACTAGCGGGAGCTGACGAGCAGTACTTC
D gene: .; J gene: TRBJ2-3; CDR3 length: 20; clone size: .; V gene: TRBV5-1; CDR3 protein: CASSLNGLIPGQYSTDTQYF; CDR3 DNA: TGCGCCAGCAGCTTGAACGGGCTAATTCCTGGACAGTACAGCACAGATACGCAGTATTTT
D gene: .; J gene: TRBJ2-7; CDR3 length: 13; clone size: .; V gene: TRBV3-1/TRBV3-2; CDR3 protein: CASSLRGRDEQYF; CDR3 DNA: TGTGCCAGCAGCCTAAGGGGCAGGGACGAGCAGTACTTC
D gene: .; J gene: TRBJ2-7; CDR3 length: 14; clone size: .; V gene: TRBV5-1; CDR3 protein: CASSTWSGSGEQYF; CDR3 DNA: TGCGCCAGCAGCACCTGGTCGGGTTCCGGCGAGCAGTACTTC
D gene: .; J gene: TRBJ2-5; CDR3 length: 14; clone size: .; V gene: TRBV11-1; CDR3 protein: CASSLAQNQETQYF; CDR3 DNA: TGTGCCAGCAGCTTAGCACAAAACCAAGAGACCCAGTACTTC
D gene: TRBD1; J gene: TRBJ1-4; CDR3 length: 19; clone size: once; V gene: TRBV5-6; CDR3 protein: CASSERQGEWLATNEKLFF; CDR3 DNA: TGTGCCAGCAGCGAGAGACAGGGAGAATGGCTTGCAACTAATGAAAAACTGTTTTTT
D gene: TRBD2; J gene: TRBJ2-1; CDR3 length: 14; clone size: .; V gene: TRBV29-1; CDR3 protein: CSVEEAVGRGSQFF; CDR3 DNA: TGCAGCGTTGAAGAGGCGGTAGGGAGGGGCTCGCAGTTCTTC
D gene: TRBD1; J gene: TRBJ1-2; CDR3 length: 15; clone size: .; V gene: TRBV11-2; CDR3 protein: CASSQTPTGGGGYTF; CDR3 DNA: TGTGCCAGCAGCCAAACCCCTACAGGGGGCGGCGGCTACACCTTC
D gene: TRBD1; J gene: TRBJ2-6; CDR3 length: 17; clone size: .; V gene: TRBV4-2; CDR3 protein: CASSQEPGGSGANVLTF; CDR3 DNA: TGTGCCAGCAGCCAAGAACCAGGGGGCAGTGGGGCCAACGTCCTGACTTTC
D gene: .; J gene: TRBJ1-2; CDR3 length: 13; clone size: .; V gene: TRBV5-5; CDR3 protein: CASSTGSNYGYTF; CDR3 DNA: TGTGCCAGCAGCACAGGGTCCAACTATGGCTACACCTTC
D gene: TRBD2; J gene: TRBJ2-7; CDR3 length: 17; clone size: few; V gene: TRBV4-1; CDR3 protein: CASSQGSSGSGIYEQYF; CDR3 DNA: TGCGCCAGCAGCCAAGGCTCGTCAGGTAGCGGGATATACGAGCAGTACTTC
D gene: .; J gene: TRBJ1-3; CDR3 length: 15; clone size: .; V gene: TRBV7-2; CDR3 protein: CASSVRAGTGNTIYF; CDR3 DNA: TGTGCCAGCAGCGTTAGAGCCGGGACAGGAAACACCATATATTTT
D gene: .; J gene: TRBJ2-7; CDR3 length: 18; clone size: .; V gene: TRBV9; CDR3 protein: CASITLTSRGCWSYEQYF; CDR3 DNA: TGTGCCAGCATCACACTGACTAGTAGGGGCTGTTGGTCCTACGAGCAGTACTTC
D gene: TRBD2; J gene: TRBJ2-1; CDR3 length: 11; clone size: .; V gene: TRBV12-3/TRBV12-4; CDR3 protein: CASSLGGTKFF; CDR3 DNA: TGTGCCAGCAGTTTAGGTGGGACTAAGTTCTTC
D gene: .; J gene: TRBJ2-7; CDR3 length: 13; clone size: .; V gene: TRBV27; CDR3 protein: CASSLYGGYEQYF; CDR3 DNA: TGTGCCAGCAGTTTATACGGGGGCTACGAGCAGTACTTC
D gene: TRBD2; J gene: TRBJ2-5; CDR3 length: 17; clone size: once; V gene: TRBV28; CDR3 protein: CASIGVRASGRAETQYF; CDR3 DNA: TGTGCCAGCATTGGGGTTAGGGCTAGCGGGAGGGCCGAGACCCAGTACTTC
D gene: TRBD2; J gene: TRBJ2-3; CDR3 length: 14; clone size: .; V gene: TRBV5-1; CDR3 protein: CASSTAGFTDTQYF; CDR3 DNA: TGCGCCAGCAGCACAGCGGGATTCACAGATACGCAGTATTTT
D gene: TRBD2; J gene: TRBJ2-1; CDR3 length: 16; clone size: once; V gene: TRBV5-1; CDR3 protein: CASSFLAGPGYNEQFF; CDR3 DNA: TGCGCCAGCAGCTTTTTAGCGGGACCAGGATACAATGAGCAGTTCTTC
D gene: TRBD1; J gene: TRBJ2-7; CDR3 length: 14; clone size: .; V gene: TRBV23-1; CDR3 protein: CASSLRDREHEQYF; CDR3 DNA: TGCGCCAGCAGTCTCAGGGACAGGGAACACGAGCAGTACTTC
D gene: TRBD2; J gene: TRBJ2-7; CDR3 length: 13; clone size: .; V gene: TRBV19; CDR3 protein: CASSLAGAYEQYF; CDR3 DNA: TGTGCCAGTAGTCTTGCGGGAGCGTACGAGCAGTACTTC
D gene: .; J gene: TRBJ1-4; CDR3 length: 15; clone size: .; V gene: TRBV7-6; CDR3 protein: CASSLGGQYNEKLFF; CDR3 DNA: TGTGCCAGCAGCTTAGGCGGGCAGTATAATGAAAAACTGTTTTTT
D gene: .; J gene: TRBJ2-5; CDR3 length: 14; clone size: .; V gene: TRBV7-2; CDR3 protein: CASSLMGGIETQYF; CDR3 DNA: TGTGCCAGCAGCTTAATGGGAGGAATAGAGACCCAGTACTTC
D gene: .; J gene: TRBJ2-6; CDR3 length: 15; clone size: .; V gene: TRBV5-4; CDR3 protein: CASSFLGSGANVLTF; CDR3 DNA: TGTGCCAGCAGCTTTCTAGGCTCTGGGGCCAACGTCCTGACTTTC
D gene: .; J gene: TRBJ2-1; CDR3 length: 17; clone size: .; V gene: TRBV9; CDR3 protein: CASSPTASVGLYNEQFF; CDR3 DNA: TGTGCCAGCTCCCCAACGGCTAGCGTGGGACTCTACAATGAGCAGTTCTTC
D gene: TRBD2; J gene: TRBJ2-5; CDR3 length: 17; clone size: .; V gene: TRBV11-2; CDR3 protein: CASSLGRLAGGEETQYF; CDR3 DNA: TGTGCCAGCAGCTTAGGTCGACTAGCGGGAGGAGAAGAGACCCAGTACTTC
D gene: .; J gene: TRBJ2-1; CDR3 length: 15; clone size: .; V gene: TRBV28; CDR3 protein: CATQPRVTGLDEQFF; CDR3 DNA: TGTGCCACCCAACCACGGGTGACGGGGTTGGATGAGCAGTTCTTC
D gene: TRBD2; J gene: TRBJ2-7; CDR3 length: 14; clone size: once; V gene: TRBV20-1; CDR3 protein: CSASMREDDYEQYF; CDR3 DNA: TGCAGTGCTAGTATGCGGGAGGACGACTACGAGCAGTACTTC
D gene: TRBD2; J gene: TRBJ2-5; CDR3 length: 17; clone size: .; V gene: TRBV6-2/TRBV6-3; CDR3 protein: CASSYSSLAGVGETQYF; CDR3 DNA: TGTGCCAGCAGTTACTCCTCATTAGCGGGAGTTGGAGAGACCCAGTACTTC
D gene: .; J gene: TRBJ1-3; CDR3 length: 16; clone size: .; V gene: TRBV9; CDR3 protein: CASSVGQFVGRNTIYF; CDR3 DNA: TGTGCCAGCAGCGTAGGACAGTTTGTTGGGAGAAACACCATATATTTT
D gene: .; J gene: TRBJ1-1; CDR3 length: 15; clone size: .; V gene: TRBV7-6; CDR3 protein: CASSLAQAGGTEAFF; CDR3 DNA: TGTGCCAGCAGCTTAGCACAGGCGGGGGGAACTGAAGCTTTCTTT
D gene: TRBD1; J gene: TRBJ1-1; CDR3 length: 13; clone size: .; V gene: TRBV7-9; CDR3 protein: CASSPAGGSEAFF; CDR3 DNA: TGTGCCAGCAGCCCAGCAGGGGGTTCTGAAGCTTTCTTT
D gene: TRBD1; J gene: TRBJ1-1; CDR3 length: 16; clone size: .; V gene: TRBV5-6; CDR3 protein: CASSLLGGTGDTEAFF; CDR3 DNA: TGTGCCAGCAGCTTGTTGGGGGGTACAGGGGACACTGAAGCTTTCTTT
D gene: .; J gene: TRBJ2-7; CDR3 length: 16; clone size: .; V gene: TRBV4-2; CDR3 protein: CASSQDLGGGHYEQYF; CDR3 DNA: TGTGCCAGCAGCCAAGATCTGGGGGGAGGCCACTACGAGCAGTACTTC
D gene: TRBD2; J gene: TRBJ2-5; CDR3 length: 20; clone size: .; V gene: TRBV27; CDR3 protein: CASSSHSSPRRGLGAETQYF; CDR3 DNA: TGTGCCAGCAGTTCCCACTCCAGTCCGAGGCGGGGACTAGGGGCAGAGACCCAGTACTTC
D gene: TRBD1; J gene: TRBJ1-1; CDR3 length: 14; clone size: .; V gene: TRBV10-3; CDR3 protein: CAISGDRGNTEAFF; CDR3 DNA: TGTGCCATCAGTGGGGACAGGGGGAACACTGAAGCTTTCTTT
D gene: TRBD1; J gene: TRBJ2-2; CDR3 length: 17; clone size: .; V gene: TRBV19; CDR3 protein: CASSMDRTGMNTGELFF; CDR3 DNA: TGTGCCAGTAGTATGGATCGGACAGGGATGAACACCGGGGAGCTGTTTTTT
D gene: TRBD1; J gene: TRBJ1-1; CDR3 length: 14; clone size: few; V gene: TRBV7-9; CDR3 protein: CASSSRGFGTEAFF; CDR3 DNA: TGTGCCAGCAGCTCCAGGGGGTTTGGCACTGAAGCTTTCTTT